This TCR beta chain was documented in a study of T cell responses to AZD1222 COVID-19 vaccine. The CDR3 spans 13 residues. J was trimmed by 5 bases and V by 6 bases; bases with no gene match: 4. Germline lookup yields CDR1 KGHSH and CDR2 LQKENI. Regarding the study as a whole: Increases in Spike-specific TCR breadth and depth were seen after two AZD1222 doses.

Repertoires were generated with immunoSEQ multiplex PCR, while TCRdb's copy carries only in-frame clones and drops some. The sample has fewer than 200,000 clones, roughly 92% seen once. As for this clone: What it binds is unknown.

The genes are TRBV18 and TRBJ2-5; 9 bases align to TRBD1. The TCR was taken from an adult in good health. The material sequenced was peripheral blood, taken on day 0 of AZD1222 vaccination. CDR3 sequence: CASSDGTGETQYF. The CDR3 DNA reads as TGTGCCAGCTCGGACGGGACAGGGGAGACCCAGTACTTC.